These 24 T cell receptor beta chains were sequenced from one sample in a study of OX40 agonist ivuxolimab in advanced cancers. Libraries were prepared by immunoSEQ multiplex PCR; TCRdb keeps only in-frame clonotypes and omits some of them. Of about 60,000 clones listed, 65% to 85% are singletons. This sample comprised CD4+ or CD8+ T cells sorted from blood, obtained in a trial of the OX40 agonist ivuxolimab. The receptors come from an adult with an advanced solid tumor such as melanoma, head and neck, liver or kidney cancer.

V gene TRBV11-2 combines with J gene TRBJ2-1; a weak D match, TRBD1 (5 bases). CDR1 and CDR2 (germline): SGHAT, FQNNGV. Trimming removed 2 bases from V and 6 bases from J, with 11 bases in between. The CDR3 spans 14 residues. As DNA, the CDR3 is TGTGCCAGCAGCTTACCCGACAGCTTCAATGAGCAGTTCTTC. Its protein is CASSLPDSFNEQFF.

The chain employs TRBV29-1 and TRBJ2-7, with 8 bases that match TRBD1. Germline lookup yields CDR1 SQVTM and CDR2 ANQGSEA. This CDR3 spans 13 amino acids. Losses at the gene ends were 6 bases for V and 1 base for J; bases not matched to a gene: 5. The CDR3 region has the DNA TGCAGCGTCGCGCGGGACAGGTCCTACGAGCAGTACTTC. Translating gives CSVARDRSYEQYF.

This chain connects TRBV18 to TRBJ1-2; D call uncertain. The germline V and J ends were trimmed by 3 bases and 4 bases, with 15 bases remaining between them. This CDR3 spans 15 amino acids. Germline V lookup: CDR1 KGHSH, CDR2 LQKENI. In nucleotides, the CDR3 is TGTGCCAGCTCACCGATGGGAGGTTCCTTCTATGGCTACACCTTC. This sequence encodes CASSPMGGSFYGYTF.

This rearrangement joins TRBV5-1 to TRBJ2-5, with a weak D call TRBD2 (6 bases). Germline V gene data show CDR1 as SGHRS and CDR2 as YFSETQ. The CDR3 is 14 amino acids. Trimming removed 2 bases from V and 4 bases from J, with 12 bases in between. In DNA, the CDR3 is TGCGCCAGCAGCTTTAGTATGGGAGGAGAGACCCAGTACTTC. It codes for CASSFSMGGETQYF.

The rearrangement joins TRBV5-1 to TRBJ2-5, with 10 positions matching TRBD2. The J segment lost 1 base and the V segment lost 3 bases, leaving 6 bases of the junction unmatched. CDR3 size: 16 residues. Per the germline V gene, CDR1 is SGHRS and CDR2 is YFSETQ. CDR3 DNA: TGCGCCAGCAGCTCTTTAGCGGGAGGCCTCCAAGAGACCCAGTACTTC. This gives the protein CASSSLAGGLQETQYF. Using reference TRBV5-1 and TRBJ2-5 for the parts outside the CDR3, the full variable domain is KAGVTQTPRYLIKTRGQQVTLSCSPISGHRSVSWYQQTPGQGLQFLFEYFSETQRNKGNFPGRFSGRQFSNSRSEMNVSTLELGDSALYLCASSSLAGGLQETQYFGPGTRLLVL.

This chain uses TRBV29-1 with TRBJ2-4; no reliable D call. Trimming took 3 bases from V and 5 from J, leaving 11 bases between them. This CDR3 spans 13 amino acids. CDR1 and CDR2 from the germline V gene are SQVTM and ANQGSEA. The CDR3 sequence is CSVDRRGENIQYF. As DNA, the CDR3 is TGCAGCGTTGACAGACGAGGAGAAAACATTCAGTACTTC.

This chain connects TRBV6-5 to TRBJ2-3; maybe TRBD2 (6 bases). CDR1 is MNHEY and CDR2 is SVGAGI in the germline V gene. V shed 5 bases and J shed 3 bases, with 15 bases lying between them. This CDR3 contains 15 residues. CDR3 region: CASSKGLPWTDTQYF. In nucleotides, the CDR3 is TGTGCCAGCAGTAAGGGACTTCCTTGGACAGATACGCAGTATTTT.

The rearrangement uses TRBV5-1 and TRBJ1-6; D unclear. Germline V gives CDR1 SGHRS, CDR2 YFSETQ. The CDR3 length is 14 residues. V lost 10 bases to trimming and J lost 0 bases, with 11 bases between them. In DNA form, the CDR3 reads TGCGCCTCATCGTACAGCTCCTATAATTCACCCCTCCACTTT. Translating it yields CASSYSSYNSPLHF.

V and J are TRBV5-1 and TRBJ2-7; 8 bases are a match to TRBD2. The CDR3 contains 14 residues. Looked up from germline, CDR1 is SGHRS and CDR2 is YFSETQ. J lost 2 bases, V lost 3 bases, and 4 bases had no gene match. The CDR3 here is CASSYSGEAYEQYF. The CDR3 DNA is TGCGCCAGCAGCTATAGCGGGGAGGCCTACGAGCAGTACTTC.

The chain recombines TRBV19 with TRBJ1-2, with a possible D match to TRBD1 (5 bases). V lost 6 bases and J lost 4, with 15 bases in between. Germline loops: CDR1 LNHDA, CDR2 SQIVND (reference sequence). CDR3 length equals 14 residues. The CDR3 here is CASSGGPIVYGYTF. The CDR3 DNA sequence: TGTGCCAGTAGCGGGGGACCAATAGTCTATGGCTACACCTTC.

This rearrangement joins TRBV2 to TRBJ2-5; D unclear. Germline-derived CDR1 and CDR2 are SNHLY and FYNNEI. The V end was cut by 4 bases, the J end by 4 bases, with 10 bases between. This CDR3 is built from 13 residues. CDR3: CASSGRDRETQYF. CDR3 DNA: TGTGCCAGCAGTGGTCGAGACCGAGAGACCCAGTACTTC.

The V and J genes are TRBV19 and TRBJ1-4, with 10 positions matching TRBD1. With 5 bases clipped from V and 2 bases from J, the junction kept 5 bases outside the gene matches. Germline V lookup: CDR1 LNHDA, CDR2 SQIVND (reference sequence). The CDR3 totals 16 residues. The CDR3 spells CASSLGQGGTNEKLFF. The CDR3, as DNA: TGTGCCAGTAGTCTCGGACAGGGGGGGACTAATGAAAAACTGTTTTTT. The whole variable domain, filled in from reference TRBV19 and TRBJ1-4, reads DGGITQSPKYLFRKEGQNVTLSCEQNLNHDAMYWYRQDPGQGLRLIYYSQIVNDFQKGDIAEGYSVSREKKESFPLTVTSAQKNPTAFYLCASSLGQGGTNEKLFFGSGTQLSVL.

This clone has a handful of counts. The V and J genes are TRBV9 and TRBJ2-7; D may be TRBD2 (5 bases). This CDR3 comprises 13 residues. CDR1 SGDLS and CDR2 YYNGEE come from the germline V gene. V was trimmed by 3 bases and J by 7 bases, leaving 14 bases between them. The CDR3 protein is CASSGAGEGEQYF. The CDR3 region has the DNA TGTGCCAGCAGCGGGGCGGGTGAAGGAGAGCAGTACTTC.

V is TRBV5-6 and J is TRBJ2-1; 13 bases fit TRBD2. Germline V lookup: CDR1 SGHDT, CDR2 YYEEEE. The CDR3 extends over 15 amino acids. Trimming at V came to 0 bases and at J to 9 bases, leaving 3 bases not matched to a gene. The CDR3 region is CASSLGLAGGSEQFF. Here the CDR3 DNA reads TGTGCCAGCAGCTTGGGACTAGCGGGAGGTAGTGAGCAGTTCTTC. Full variable domain (outside the CDR3, taken from reference TRBV5-6 and TRBJ2-1): DAGVTQSPTHLIKTRGQQVTLRCSPKSGHDTVSWYQQALGQGPQFIFQYYEEEERQRGNFPDRFSGHQFPNYSSELNVNALLLGDSALYLCASSLGLAGGSEQFFGPGTRLTVL.

The chain is built from TRBV7-9 and TRBJ2-1, with D possibly being TRBD1 or TRBD2 (5 bases each). V was clipped by 6 bases and J by 4 bases, with 10 bases between them. The CDR3 covers 13 residues. Germline CDR1 SEHNR, CDR2 FQNEAQ (reference sequence). CDR3 in DNA: TGTGCCAGCAGGACCGGGACGTACAATGAGCAGTTCTTC. This codes for CASRTGTYNEQFF.

This clone was counted between two and nine times. The rearrangement uses TRBV6-6 and TRBJ2-3; perhaps TRBD2 as D (6 bases). Trimming left V 8 bases short and J 6 bases short, with 18 bases between. In germline, CDR1 is MNHNY, CDR2 SVGAGI (reference sequence). The CDR3 runs 14 residues. The CDR3: CASWRGTGSDTQYF. In nucleotides, the CDR3 is TGTGCCAGCTGGCGGGGAACGGGTTCTGATACGCAGTATTTT.

The CDR3 DNA reads TGCGCCAGCAGCCTTCGCGCGCGGACCCCTTATAGCAATCAGCCCCAGCATTTT. Encoded protein: CASSLRARTPYSNQPQHF. The chain combines TRBV5-1 with TRBJ1-5; D ambiguous. CDR3 length: 18 residues. Germline V CDR1 and CDR2: SGHRS, YFSETQ. Trimming shortened V by 4 bases and J by 0 bases, and 20 bases separated the two germline ends.

The V and J genes are TRBV5-1 and TRBJ2-5; TRBD1 might be the D (5 bases). The CDR3 is 14 residues long. CDR1 and CDR2 (germline): SGHRS, YFSETQ. V lost 4 bases and J 4 bases, leaving 14 bases between the germline ends. The CDR3 sequence is CASSLQGDRETQYF. Written as DNA, the CDR3 is TGCGCCAGCAGCCTCCAAGGGGATAGAGAGACCCAGTACTTC.

Only a few counts were recorded for this clone. J is TRBJ1-4 and V is TRBV2; D not certain. Germline CDR1 SNHLY, CDR2 FYNNEI. V shed 4 bases and J shed 10 bases, with 16 bases lying between them. This CDR3 is 14 amino acids long. The CDR3 DNA reads TGTGCCAGCAGTGTTGTAAGGGCGTGGGGAAAACTGTTTTTT. Amino acids: CASSVVRAWGKLFF.

The chain uses TRBV5-6 and TRBJ2-1; D gene uncertain. V was clipped by 4 bases and J by 7 bases, with 9 bases between them. Germline-derived CDR1 and CDR2 are SGHDT and YYEEEE. The CDR3 loop spans 12 amino acids. CDR3 sequence (DNA): TGTGCCAGCAGCCCTCGGCTTAATGAGCAGTTCTTC. Protein sequence: CASSPRLNEQFF.

The chain joins TRBV5-5 to TRBJ1-1; no definite D call. Germline assignment: CDR1 SGHKS and CDR2 YYEKEE (reference sequence). CDR3 length: 13 residues. Trimming shortened V by 4 bases and J by 1 base, and 8 bases separated the two germline ends. The CDR3 protein is CASSRTSNTEAFF. CDR3 coding DNA: TGTGCCAGCAGCCGTACATCGAACACTGAAGCTTTCTTT.

The table lists this clone with a count of one. The chain uses TRBV5-8 and TRBJ1-5; maybe TRBD1 (6 bases). Trimming left V 0 bases short and J 7 bases short, with 14 bases between. The germline V gene encodes CDR1 SGHTS and CDR2 YDEGEE. The CDR3 spans 15 residues. The CDR3 reads CASSLAQGWEQPQHF. CDR3 DNA sequence: TGTGCCAGCAGCTTGGCCCAGGGGTGGGAACAGCCCCAGCATTTT.

The table lists this clone with a few counts. The chain is built from TRBV7-8 and TRBJ2-2; no reliable D call. V was clipped by 0 bases and J by 4 bases, with 9 bases between them. This CDR3 region has 15 residues. Germline CDR1 SGHVS, CDR2 FQNEAQ. CDR3 loop: CASSLAVRRTGELFF. Here the CDR3 DNA reads TGTGCCAGCAGCTTAGCGGTTAGGCGCACCGGGGAGCTGTTTTTT.

In its sample, this clone was seen once. The genes are TRBV5-6 and TRBJ2-1, with D possibly matching TRBD2 (6 bases). This CDR3 region has 12 residues. Germline CDR1 reads SGHDT; CDR2 reads YYEEEE. Trimming cost V 3 bases and J 11 bases, with 12 bases left between them. In DNA, the CDR3 is TGTGCCAGCAGCTCGTACGGGACTCAGCAGTTCTTC. Its protein product is CASSSYGTQQFF.